Below, one T cell receptor beta chain is given with its context. Its antigen is unknown. Base quality data are lacking; no much larger clone is found one base away. The sample's treatment or condition, from its label and the paper: over 15 received Ad26.COV2.S at low or high dose, single or two shots; roughly five received placebo; per-sample allocation not given. Repertoires of vaccine and placebo recipients were sequenced from samples collected on day 63 after the first injection. Cohort 1b enrolled roughly 25 adults aged 18-55 years at a single site in Boston, USA, between 29 July and 7 August 2020. Ad26.COV2.S consisted of a replication-incompetent adenovirus type 26 vector by which a prefusion-stabilized SARS-CoV-2 spike protein from the original Wuhan strain was expressed. These data originate in a study of Ad26.COV2.S vaccination and SARS-CoV-2 variants (dated by TCRdb to the early 2020s). About the full investigation: Vaccine-arm donors came from COV1001, a multicentre, randomized, double-blind, placebo-controlled phase I-IIa trial of Ad26.COV2.S in healthy adults. Dosing of Ad26.COV2.S was intramuscular, at either 5x10^10 or 1x10^11 viral particles, delivered as one shot or as two shots spaced 56 days apart. The specificity and breadth of SARS-CoV-2-reactive T cell receptors after Ad26.COV2.S vaccination were assessed by TCRbeta repertoire sequencing. A total of approximately 30 samples were included in the TCR-sequenced set, comprising about 20 Ad26.COV2.S vaccine recipients, 5 placebo recipients and 8 SARS-CoV-2 convalescent individuals. Trial participants were randomized into five groups of five: low-dose or high-dose Ad26.COV2.S given once or twice, or placebo on both occasions. Blinding of investigators to trial group allocation was maintained during experiments and outcome assessment.

The study at large found these results: Vaccine and placebo recipients had similar non-spike TCR breadth, a finding consistent with the vaccine containing only spike. Ad26.COV2.S recipients had higher spike-specific TCR breadth than placebo recipients (P = 0.0014). It was noted by the authors that total T cell responses may have been underestimated by the TCR breadth and depth analyses. Substantial breadth of spike-specific CD8+ and CD4+ T cell responses was reported after vaccination. Comparing responses between vaccine doses or regimens was not something the study was powered to do.

V was cut back by 2 bases and J by 4 bases, leaving a gap of 17 bases between them. The germline V gene provides CDR1 SGHTA and CDR2 FQGNSA. The CDR3 spans 16 residues, from the cysteine through the phenylalanine. Only the CDR3 region is kept as DNA, spanning 48 bases read in frame from base 1. TCRbeta CDR3 regions were sequenced with the immunoSEQ Assay. After extraction, genomic DNA underwent amplification by bias-controlled multiplex PCR, followed by high-throughput sequencing. The paper's processing steps were these. Collapsing and filtering of sequences were performed to quantify the absolute abundance of each unique TCRbeta CDR3 region. T cell fraction was estimated by normalizing TCRbeta template counts to usable DNA, which was measured by amplifying reference genes present in all nucleated cells. Repertoire TCRs were annotated as SARS-CoV-2-specific when V gene, CDR3 amino acid sequence and J gene were exactly matched to a known reactive TCR set. The reference SARS-CoV-2 TCR set came from MIRA and was filtered for enrichment in COVID-19-positive ImmuneCODE repertoires, removing public or cross-reactive TCRs. Drawing on the MIRA antigens, annotated TCRs were analysed further at the level of specific ORF or position within ORF. Depth was the summed frequency of annotated unique rearrangements, while breadth was defined as annotated unique rearrangements over total unique productive rearrangements. TCR breadth was compared between groups using two-sided Wilcoxon rank-sum tests. TCRdb holds this immuneACCESS table with in-frame rearrangements only. Some clones are missing; in checked studies, unresolved V genes explain under half, and the rest has no known cause. Clonal size and the V and J genes are those of that table, whereas D and trimming came from the DNA. The sample table records some 450,000 clones; roughly 87% of these occur just once. More than 3.5% of the sample rests with the top ten.

The V gene is TRBV7-2 and the J gene is TRBJ1-1, with no D gene named confidently. The material was peripheral blood, obtained in a trial of Ad26.COV2.S vaccine versus placebo. The receptor comes from a person between 18 and 65 years old who received the Ad26.COV2.S COVID-19 vaccine or a placebo. The DNA is TGTGCCAGCAGCTTAAACCTGGCGGGGTACGGCACTGAAGCTTTCTTT. Translation gives CASSLNLAGYGTEAFF.